Reported below is one T cell receptor (beta chain). What it binds is not known. The data stem from a study of cytomegalovirus exposure and HLA in healthy donors. General study results and limits: In a later analysis, V- and J-gene trimming of beta chains associated with a DCLRE1C missense variant, replicated independently. Reports described diagnosis of cytomegalovirus status by the classifier as highly specific and sensitive. Some V segments could not be told apart, so they were left out, TRBV6-2 and TRBV6-3 among them.

Germline V lookup: CDR1 MDHEN, CDR2 SYDVKM. Trimming took off 7 bases at V and 3 bases at J, with 12 bases between the two ends. The CDR3 spans 13 residues. The study ran its PCR with 60 Vbeta and 13 Jbeta primers. Profiled with immunoSEQ multiplex PCR; TCRdb holds only in-frame clones, not every one. The sample yields over 85,000 clones, 76% seen once. This TCR was recovered from a man aged 25 to 40 in good health and CMV-seropositive. Material: PBMCs. The chain recombines TRBV28 with TRBJ1-1, with D possibly TRBD1 on 5 matching bases. CDR3 region: CASTPLGDTEAFF. DNA of the CDR3: TGTGCCAGCACCCCCTTAGGGGACACTGAAGCTTTCTTT. Full variable domain (rest looked up from reference TRBV28 and TRBJ1-1): DVKVTQSSRYLVKRTGEKVFLECVQDMDHENMFWYRQDPGLGLRLIYFSYDVKMKEKGDIPEGYSVSREKKERFSLILESASTNQTSMYLCASTPLGDTEAFFGQGTRLTVV.